This T cell receptor (beta chain) was recorded in a study of blood T cell repertoires in COVID-19. On the study more broadly: Samples came from the United States, Italy and Spain, spanning acute and convalescent COVID-19.

Participants, roughly 18 to 89 years old, spanned approximately 25 US areas. Donors were grouped by their self-reported clinical history. Using immunoSEQ multiplex PCR, the repertoire was profiled, and TCRdb retains in-frame clones only, with some absent. The sample shows a few hundred thousand clones, approximately 89% of them seen only once. The sequenced sample was PBMCs or T cells enriched from blood (not recorded which). The receptor was isolated from a woman aged 30 to 39 who had recovered from COVID-19.

The DNA for the CDR3 is TGTGCCTCCCCGACAGGCGTGGGCGAAAAACTGTTTTTT. Its protein is CASPTGVGEKLFF. The chain has TRBV30 and TRBJ1-4, with D possibly being TRBD1 (6 bases). Germline CDR1 is GTSNPN and CDR2 is SVGIG (reference sequence). CDR3 size: 13 residues. V lost 7 bases and J lost 8, with 17 bases in between.